The subject of this entry is one TCR beta chain. Clones were read by immunoSEQ multiplex PCR, and TCRdb kept only the in-frame ones, dropping some. Altogether 65,000 to 90,000 clones are present, roughly nine tenths being singletons, with the ten largest covering about 2.5%. This sample was taken from a study of T cell clones after liver transplantation. As for the study in general: Three of eight recipients were HCV-positive; others had non-autoimmune, non-viral indications. Samples came pre-transplant, pre-randomization before withdrawal, and post-randomization after withdrawal ended.

Deletions cut 0 bases from V and 1 base from J, with 11 bases between. This CDR3 has 15 amino acids. Germline values: CDR1 SGDLS, CDR2 YYNGEE. The sequencing here drew on CD4+ T cells from blood, taken before liver transplant. This receptor was taken from a human donor who received a liver transplant. V usage is TRBV9 and J usage is TRBJ2-7; no clear D gene. CDR3 loop: CASSVGVGSSYEQYF. Here the CDR3 DNA reads TGTGCCAGCAGCGTAGGCGTCGGCTCTTCCTACGAGCAGTACTTC.